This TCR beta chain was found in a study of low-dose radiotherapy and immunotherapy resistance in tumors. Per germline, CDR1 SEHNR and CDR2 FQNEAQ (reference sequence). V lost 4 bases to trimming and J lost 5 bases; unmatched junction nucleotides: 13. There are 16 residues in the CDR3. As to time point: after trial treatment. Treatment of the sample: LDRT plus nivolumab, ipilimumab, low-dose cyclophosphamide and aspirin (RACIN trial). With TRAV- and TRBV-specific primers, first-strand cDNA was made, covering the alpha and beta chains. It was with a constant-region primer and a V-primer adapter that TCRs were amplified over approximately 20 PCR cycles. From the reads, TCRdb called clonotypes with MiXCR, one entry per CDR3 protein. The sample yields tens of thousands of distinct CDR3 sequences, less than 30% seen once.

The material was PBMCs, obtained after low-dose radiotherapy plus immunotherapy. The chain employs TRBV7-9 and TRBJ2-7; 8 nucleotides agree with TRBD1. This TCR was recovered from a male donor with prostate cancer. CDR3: CASSSSDRVFVHEQYF. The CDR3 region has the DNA TGTGCCAGCAGCTCATCGGACAGGGTGTTTGTCCACGAGCAGTACTTC.